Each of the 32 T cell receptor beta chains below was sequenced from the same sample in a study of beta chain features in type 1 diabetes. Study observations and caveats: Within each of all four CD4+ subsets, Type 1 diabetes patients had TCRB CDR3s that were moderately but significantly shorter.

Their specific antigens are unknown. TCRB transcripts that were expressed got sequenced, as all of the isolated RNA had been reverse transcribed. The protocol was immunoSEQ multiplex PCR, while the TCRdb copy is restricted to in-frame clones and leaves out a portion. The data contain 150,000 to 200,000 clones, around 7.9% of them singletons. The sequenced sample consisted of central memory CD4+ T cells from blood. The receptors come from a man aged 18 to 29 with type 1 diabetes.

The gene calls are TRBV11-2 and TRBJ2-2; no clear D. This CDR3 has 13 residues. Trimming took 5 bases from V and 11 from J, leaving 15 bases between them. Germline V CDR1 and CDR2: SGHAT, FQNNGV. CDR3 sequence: CASSPQPYSELFF. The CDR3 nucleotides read TGTGCCAGCAGCCCTCAACCATACAGCGAGCTGTTTTTT.

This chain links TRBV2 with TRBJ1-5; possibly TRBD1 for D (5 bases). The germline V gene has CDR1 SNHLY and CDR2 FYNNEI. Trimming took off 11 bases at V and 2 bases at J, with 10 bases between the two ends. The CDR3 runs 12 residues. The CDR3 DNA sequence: TGTGCCGGGGGGTTCGGCAATCAGCCCCAGCATTTT. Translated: CAGGFGNQPQHF.

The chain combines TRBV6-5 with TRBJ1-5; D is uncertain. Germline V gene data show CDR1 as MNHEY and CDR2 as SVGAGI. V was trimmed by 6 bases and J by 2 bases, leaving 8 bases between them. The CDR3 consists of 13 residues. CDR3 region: CASSLQRNQPQHF. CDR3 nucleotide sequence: TGTGCCAGCAGCTTACAACGCAATCAGCCCCAGCATTTT.

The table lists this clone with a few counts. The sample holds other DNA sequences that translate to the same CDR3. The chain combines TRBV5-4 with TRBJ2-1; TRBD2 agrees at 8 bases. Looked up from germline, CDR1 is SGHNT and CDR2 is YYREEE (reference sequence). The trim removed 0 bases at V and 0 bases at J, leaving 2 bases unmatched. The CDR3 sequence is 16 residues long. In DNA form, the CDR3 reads TGTGCCAGCAGCTTGGGCGGGAGGAGCTCCTACAATGAGCAGTTCTTC. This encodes CASSLGGRSSYNEQFF. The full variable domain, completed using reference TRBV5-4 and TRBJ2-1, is ETGVTQSPTHLIKTRGQQVTLRCSSQSGHNTVSWYQQALGQGPQFIFQYYREEENGRGNFPPRFSGLQFPNYSSELNVNALELDDSALYLCASSLGGRSSYNEQFFGPGTRLTVL.

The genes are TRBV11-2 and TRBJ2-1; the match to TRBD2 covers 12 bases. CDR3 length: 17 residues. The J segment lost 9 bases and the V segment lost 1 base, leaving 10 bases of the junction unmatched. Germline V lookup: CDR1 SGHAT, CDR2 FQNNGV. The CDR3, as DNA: TGTGCCAGCAGCTTAGCGTCTAGCGGGAGGGGGGGTGGTGAGCAGTTCTTC. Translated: CASSLASSGRGGGEQFF.

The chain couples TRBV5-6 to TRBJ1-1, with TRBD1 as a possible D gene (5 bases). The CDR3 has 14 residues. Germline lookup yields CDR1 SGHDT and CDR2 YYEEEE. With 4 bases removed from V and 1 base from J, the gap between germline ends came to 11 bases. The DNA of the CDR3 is TGTGCCAGCAGCCTAGGCGACAGGAACACTGAAGCTTTCTTT. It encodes CASSLGDRNTEAFF.

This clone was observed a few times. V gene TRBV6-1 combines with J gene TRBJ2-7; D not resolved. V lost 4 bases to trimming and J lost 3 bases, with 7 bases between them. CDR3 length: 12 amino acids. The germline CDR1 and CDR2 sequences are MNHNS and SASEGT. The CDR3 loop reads CASSAAGYEQYF. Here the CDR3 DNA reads TGTGCCAGCAGTGCCGCCGGCTACGAGCAGTACTTC.

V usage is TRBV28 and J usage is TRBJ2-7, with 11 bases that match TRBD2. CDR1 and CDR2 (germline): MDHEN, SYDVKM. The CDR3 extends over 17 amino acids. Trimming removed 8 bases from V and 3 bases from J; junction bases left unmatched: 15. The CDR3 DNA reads TGTGCCAGCGACATGGGATCAACTAGCGGGAGTTTCTACGAGCAGTACTTC. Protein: CASDMGSTSGSFYEQYF.

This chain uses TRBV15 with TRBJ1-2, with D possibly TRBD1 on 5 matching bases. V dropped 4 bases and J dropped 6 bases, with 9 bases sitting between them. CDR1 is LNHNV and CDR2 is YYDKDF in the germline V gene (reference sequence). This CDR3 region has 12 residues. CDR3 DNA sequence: TGTGCCACCAGCATGGACAATCATGGCTACACCTTC. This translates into CATSMDNHGYTF.

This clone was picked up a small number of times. DNA of the CDR3: TGTGCCAGCAGGCCCGGGAGTTTTGGATCACCCCTCCACTTT. Translation gives CASRPGSFGSPLHF. The chain couples TRBV6-5 to TRBJ1-6; D not certain. The CDR3 covers 14 residues. V was trimmed by 6 bases and J by 10 bases, leaving 16 bases between them. Germline loops: CDR1 MNHEY, CDR2 SVGAGI.

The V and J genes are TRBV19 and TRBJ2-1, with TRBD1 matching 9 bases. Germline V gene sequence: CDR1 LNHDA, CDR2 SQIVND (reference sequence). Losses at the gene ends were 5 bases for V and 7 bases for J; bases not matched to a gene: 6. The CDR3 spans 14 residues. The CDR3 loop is CASSPPGQGNEQFF. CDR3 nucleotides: TGTGCCAGTAGTCCACCGGGACAGGGTAATGAGCAGTTCTTC.

CDR3 region: CATGPSGTYEQYF. CDR3 DNA: TGTGCCACCGGGCCTAGCGGGACCTACGAGCAGTACTTC. V gene TRBV19 combines with J gene TRBJ2-7; 9 nucleotides match TRBD2. The CDR3 totals 13 residues. The germline V gene has CDR1 LNHDA and CDR2 SQIVND (reference sequence). With V trimmed by 10 bases and J by 2 bases, 6 bases remained unmatched.

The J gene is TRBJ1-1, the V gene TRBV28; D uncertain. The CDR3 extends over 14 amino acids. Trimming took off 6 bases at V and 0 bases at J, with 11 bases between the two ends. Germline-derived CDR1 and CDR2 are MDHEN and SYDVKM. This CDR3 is CASSPGSMNTEAFF. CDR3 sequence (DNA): TGTGCCAGCAGCCCGGGATCCATGAACACTGAAGCTTTCTTT.

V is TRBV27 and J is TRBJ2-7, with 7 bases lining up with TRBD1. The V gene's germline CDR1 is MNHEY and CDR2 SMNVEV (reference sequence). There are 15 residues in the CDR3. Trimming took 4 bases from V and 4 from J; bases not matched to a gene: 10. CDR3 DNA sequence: TGTGCCAGCAGTTCTAGACAGGGTAAGCCGTACGAGCAGTACTTC. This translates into CASSSRQGKPYEQYF.

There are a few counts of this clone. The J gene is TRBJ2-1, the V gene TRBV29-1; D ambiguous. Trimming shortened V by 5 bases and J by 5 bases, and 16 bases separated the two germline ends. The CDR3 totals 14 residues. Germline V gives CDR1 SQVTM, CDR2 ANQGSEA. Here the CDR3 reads CSVYSREKNNEQFF. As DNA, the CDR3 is TGCAGCGTTTACAGCCGCGAAAAGAACAATGAGCAGTTCTTC.

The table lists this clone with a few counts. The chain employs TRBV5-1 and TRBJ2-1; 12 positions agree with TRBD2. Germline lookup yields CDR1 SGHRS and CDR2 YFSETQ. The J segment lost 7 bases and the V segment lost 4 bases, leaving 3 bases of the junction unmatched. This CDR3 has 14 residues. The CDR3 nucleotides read TGCGCCAGCAGCCCGGGACTAGCGGGTAATGAGCAGTTCTTC. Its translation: CASSPGLAGNEQFF.

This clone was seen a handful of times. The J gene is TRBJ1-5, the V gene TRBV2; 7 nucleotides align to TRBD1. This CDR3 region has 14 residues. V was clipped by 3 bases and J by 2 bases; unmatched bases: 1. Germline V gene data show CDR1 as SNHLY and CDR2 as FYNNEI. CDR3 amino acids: CASSDDRGNQPQHF. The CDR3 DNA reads TGTGCCAGCAGTGATGACAGGGGCAATCAGCCCCAGCATTTT.

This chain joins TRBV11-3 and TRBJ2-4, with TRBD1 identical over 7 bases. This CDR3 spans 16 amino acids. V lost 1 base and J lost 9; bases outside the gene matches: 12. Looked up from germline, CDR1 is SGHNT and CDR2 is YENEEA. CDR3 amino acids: CASSLGGQARESIQYF. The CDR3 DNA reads TGTGCCAGCAGCTTAGGCGGACAGGCCCGGGAAAGCATTCAGTACTTC. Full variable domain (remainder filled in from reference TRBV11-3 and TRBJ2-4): EAGVVQSPRYKIIEKKQPVAFWCNPISGHNTLYWYLQNLGQGPELLIRYENEEAVDDSQLPKDRFSAERLKGVDSTLKIQPAELGDSAVYLCASSLGGQARESIQYFGAGTRLSVL.

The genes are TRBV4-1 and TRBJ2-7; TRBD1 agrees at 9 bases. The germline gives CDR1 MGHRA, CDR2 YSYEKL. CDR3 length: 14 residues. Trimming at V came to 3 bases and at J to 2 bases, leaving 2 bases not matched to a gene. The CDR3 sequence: CASSQTGGAYEQYF. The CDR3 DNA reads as TGCGCCAGCAGCCAGACAGGGGGGGCCTACGAGCAGTACTTC.

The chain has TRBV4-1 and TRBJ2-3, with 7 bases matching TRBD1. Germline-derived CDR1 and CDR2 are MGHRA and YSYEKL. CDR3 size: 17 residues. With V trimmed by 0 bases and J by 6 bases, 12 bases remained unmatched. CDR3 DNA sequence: TGCGCCAGCAGCCAAGATTTGGGAAGACAGGGCGGTGATACGCAGTATTTT. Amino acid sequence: CASSQDLGRQGGDTQYF.

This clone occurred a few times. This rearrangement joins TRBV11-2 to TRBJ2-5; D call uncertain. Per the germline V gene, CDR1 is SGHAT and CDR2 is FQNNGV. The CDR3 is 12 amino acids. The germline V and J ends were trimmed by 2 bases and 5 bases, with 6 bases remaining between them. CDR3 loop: CASSLSEETQYF. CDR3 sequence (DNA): TGTGCCAGCAGCTTAAGCGAGGAGACCCAGTACTTC.

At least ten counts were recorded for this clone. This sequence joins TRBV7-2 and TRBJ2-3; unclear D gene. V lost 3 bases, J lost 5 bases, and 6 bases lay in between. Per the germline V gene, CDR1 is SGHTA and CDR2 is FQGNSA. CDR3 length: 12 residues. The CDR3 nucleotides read TGTGCCAGCAGCTTCTTCCGAGATACGCAGTATTTT. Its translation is CASSFFRDTQYF.

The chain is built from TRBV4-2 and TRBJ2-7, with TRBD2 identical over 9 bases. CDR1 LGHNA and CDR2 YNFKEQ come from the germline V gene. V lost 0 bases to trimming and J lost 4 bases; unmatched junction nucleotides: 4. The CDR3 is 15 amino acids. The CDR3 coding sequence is TGTGCCAGCAGCCAAGAGAAGCGGGGGGCATACGAGCAGTACTTC. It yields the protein CASSQEKRGAYEQYF.

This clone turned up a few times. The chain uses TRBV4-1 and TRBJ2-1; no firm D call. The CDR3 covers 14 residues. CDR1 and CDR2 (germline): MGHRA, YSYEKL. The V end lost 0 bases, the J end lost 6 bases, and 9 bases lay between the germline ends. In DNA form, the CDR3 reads TGCGCCAGCAGCCAAGATTCTCGTAGCAATGAGCAGTTCTTC. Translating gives CASSQDSRSNEQFF.

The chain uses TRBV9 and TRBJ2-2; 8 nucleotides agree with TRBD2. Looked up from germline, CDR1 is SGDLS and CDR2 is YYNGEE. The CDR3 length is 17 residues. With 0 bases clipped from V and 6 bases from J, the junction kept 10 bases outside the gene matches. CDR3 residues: CASSVGFDGGASGELFF. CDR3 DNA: TGTGCCAGCAGCGTAGGGTTTGACGGGGGGGCCTCCGGGGAGCTGTTTTTT.

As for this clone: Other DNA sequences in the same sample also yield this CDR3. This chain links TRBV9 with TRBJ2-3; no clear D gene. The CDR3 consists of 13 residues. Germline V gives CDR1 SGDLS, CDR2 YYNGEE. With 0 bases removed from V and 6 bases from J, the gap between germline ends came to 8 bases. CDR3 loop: CASSVAGTDTQYF. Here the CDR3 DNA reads TGTGCCAGCAGCGTAGCAGGTACGGATACGCAGTATTTT. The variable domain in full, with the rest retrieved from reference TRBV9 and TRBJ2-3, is DSGVTQTPKHLITATGQRVTLRCSPRSGDLSVYWYQQSLDQGLQFLIQYYNGEERAKGNILERFSAQQFPDLHSELNLSSLELGDSALYFCASSVAGTDTQYFGPGTRLTVL.

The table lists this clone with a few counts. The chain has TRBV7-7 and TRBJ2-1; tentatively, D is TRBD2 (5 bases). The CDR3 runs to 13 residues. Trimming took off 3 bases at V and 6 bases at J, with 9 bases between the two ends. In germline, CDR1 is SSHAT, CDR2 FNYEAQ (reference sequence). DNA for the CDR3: TGTGCCAGCAGCTTGGACGCGGGCAATGAGCAGTTCTTC. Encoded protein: CASSLDAGNEQFF.

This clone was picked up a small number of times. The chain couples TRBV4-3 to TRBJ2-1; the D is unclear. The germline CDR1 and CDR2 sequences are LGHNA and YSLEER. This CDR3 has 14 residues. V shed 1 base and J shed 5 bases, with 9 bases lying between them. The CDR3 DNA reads TGCGCCAGCAGCCAAGTGGTAAGCGACAATGAGCAGTTCTTC. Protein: CASSQVVSDNEQFF.

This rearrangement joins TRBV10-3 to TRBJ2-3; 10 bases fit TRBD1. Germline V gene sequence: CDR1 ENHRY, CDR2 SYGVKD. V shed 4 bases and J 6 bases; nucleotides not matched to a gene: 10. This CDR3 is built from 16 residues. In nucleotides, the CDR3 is TGTGCCATCAGTGCGCGACAGGGGGCCTACCAGGATACGCAGTATTTT. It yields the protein CAISARQGAYQDTQYF.

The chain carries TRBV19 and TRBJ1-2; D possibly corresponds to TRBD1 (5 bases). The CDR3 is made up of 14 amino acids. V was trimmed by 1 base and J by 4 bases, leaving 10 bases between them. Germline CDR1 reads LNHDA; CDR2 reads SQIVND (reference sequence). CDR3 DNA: TGTGCCAGTAGTATAGCCGACAGACTCTATGGCTACACCTTC. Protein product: CASSIADRLYGYTF. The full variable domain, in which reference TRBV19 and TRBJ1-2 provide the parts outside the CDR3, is DGGITQSPKYLFRKEGQNVTLSCEQNLNHDAMYWYRQDPGQGLRLIYYSQIVNDFQKGDIAEGYSVSREKKESFPLTVTSAQKNPTAFYLCASSIADRLYGYTFGSGTRLTVV.

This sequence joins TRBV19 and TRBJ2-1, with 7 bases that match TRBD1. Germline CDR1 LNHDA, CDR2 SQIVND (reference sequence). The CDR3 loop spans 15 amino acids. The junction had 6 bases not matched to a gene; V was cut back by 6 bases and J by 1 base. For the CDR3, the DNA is TGTGCCAGTAGACCAATGGGACAGTCCTACAATGAGCAGTTCTTC. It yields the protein CASRPMGQSYNEQFF.

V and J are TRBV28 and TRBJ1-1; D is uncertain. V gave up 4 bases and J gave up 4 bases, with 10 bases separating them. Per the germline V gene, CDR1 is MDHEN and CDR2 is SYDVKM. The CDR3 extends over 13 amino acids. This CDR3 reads CASSSRRVTEAFF. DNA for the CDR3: TGTGCCAGCAGTTCCCGGAGGGTCACTGAAGCTTTCTTT. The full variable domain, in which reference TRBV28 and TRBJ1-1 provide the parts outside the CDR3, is DVKVTQSSRYLVKRTGEKVFLECVQDMDHENMFWYRQDPGLGLRLIYFSYDVKMKEKGDIPEGYSVSREKKERFSLILESASTNQTSMYLCASSSRRVTEAFFGQGTRLTVV.